The T cell receptor beta chain described here comes from a study of T cells after yellow fever vaccination. Findings and limits, study-wide: Bulk-population clonotypes that are abundant could appear as contaminants in FACS-sorted repertoires.

TCRdb independently ran MiXCR on the 5' RACE reads; one entry per CDR3 protein. The repertoire has about 74,000 distinct CDR3 sequences, around 6.5% of them found once; the top ten carry around 35%. This clonotype was counted at least ten times. As yet, its antigen is unknown. The germline CDR1 and CDR2 sequences are SEHNR and FQNEAQ (reference sequence). The CDR3 is 12 residues long. The V end was cut by 8 bases, the J end by 5 bases, with 12 bases between. The sequencing used CD8+ T cells sorted from PBMCs, collected 5 to 6 days after the first yellow fever vaccination. The chain carries TRBV7-9 and TRBJ2-5; D is perhaps TRBD2 (5 bases). The sequence derives from a man between 18 and 35 years old who received the YFV17D yellow fever vaccine. This CDR3 reads CASGPSRETQYF. CDR3 nucleotides: TGTGCCAGCGGGCCTAGCAGGGAGACCCAGTACTTC.